Presented here are 10 T cell receptor beta chains from one specimen sequenced in a study of blood T cell repertoires in COVID-19 (dated by TCRdb to between 2020 and 2021). Receptor amplification or capture employed the immunoSEQ multiplex PCR assay. TCRdb took this table from immuneACCESS and kept in-frame rearrangements with V and J called. Such tables lack part of the clones; where checked against another copy, unresolved V genes explain under half of the gap, and the rest is unexplained. This sample has approximately 100,000 clones in its table, and 85% of those were observed once. The ten largest clones add up to 1.5% to 2% of the sample. Sequencing used peripheral blood. These TCRs come from a woman in her sixties or seventies with active or convalescent COVID-19.

This clone has just one count. V is TRBV2 and J is TRBJ1-5; TRBD1 aligns across 9 bases. Trimming cost V 7 bases and J 4 bases; bases outside gene matches: 5. From germline, CDR1 is SNHLY and CDR2 FYNNEI. This CDR3 region has 14 residues. In DNA form, the CDR3 reads TGTGCCAGCATGGAGACAGGGGGGAATCAGCCCCAGCATTTT. Amino acids: CASMETGGNQPQHF.

The genes are TRBV5-6 and TRBJ2-7; 7 bases map to TRBD2. The CDR3 is made up of 14 amino acids. CDR1 and CDR2 (germline): SGHDT, YYEEEE. V was pared by 1 base and J by 2 bases, with 3 bases of the junction left unmatched. CDR3 nucleotide sequence: TGTGCCAGCAGCTTGCTAGCGGACCCCTACGAGCAGTACTTC. Its translation: CASSLLADPYEQYF.

The CDR3 DNA is TGTGCCACCAGCACAGGGCACGAGCAGTACTTC. Protein sequence: CATSTGHEQYF. This sequence joins TRBV15 and TRBJ2-7, with D perhaps matching TRBD1 (5 bases). V dropped 4 bases and J dropped 5 bases, with 6 bases sitting between them. Germline V gene data show CDR1 as LNHNV and CDR2 as YYDKDF (reference sequence). This CDR3 has 11 amino acids.

This clone came up once. J is TRBJ1-2 and V is TRBV7-2; a weak D match, TRBD1 (5 bases). CDR3 length: 15 residues. The germline V gene has CDR1 SGHTA and CDR2 FQGNSA. Trimming shortened V by 0 bases and J by 4 bases, and 12 bases separated the two germline ends. CDR3 sequence reads: CASSLAKGGAYGYTF. DNA for the CDR3: TGTGCCAGCAGCTTAGCGAAGGGTGGGGCCTATGGCTACACCTTC.

CDR3 amino acids: CASSQGTASYGYTF. CDR3 DNA sequence: TGCGCCAGCAGCCAAGGGACAGCTTCCTATGGCTACACCTTC. The chain joins TRBV4-3 to TRBJ1-2, with D perhaps TRBD1 (6 bases). V lost 1 base and J 4 bases, leaving 10 bases between the germline ends. The CDR3 is made up of 14 amino acids. CDR1 is LGHNA and CDR2 is YSLEER in the germline V gene.

CDR3: CASSATSGGQDEQFF. As DNA, the CDR3 is TGTGCCAGCAGTGCCACTAGCGGGGGGCAGGATGAGCAGTTCTTC. V gene TRBV6-4 combines with J gene TRBJ2-1; 12 bases are a match to TRBD2. Germline V CDR1 and CDR2: MRHNA, SNTAGT. Trimming removed 4 bases from V and 8 bases from J; junction bases left unmatched: 6. The CDR3 runs 15 residues.

The DNA for the CDR3 is TGTGCCAGCAGTTCCCCCCTGGGGACAGGGCGGGCCGGGGAGCTGTTTTTT. Translation: CASSSPLGTGRAGELFF. The J gene is TRBJ2-2, the V gene TRBV28, with TRBD1 matching 9 bases. Germline CDR1 and CDR2: MDHEN and SYDVKM. The CDR3 totals 17 residues. Trimming cost V 4 bases and J 6 bases; bases outside gene matches: 12.

The chain recombines TRBV19 with TRBJ2-2; possibly TRBD2 for D (6 bases). Germline V gives CDR1 LNHDA, CDR2 SQIVND (reference sequence). This CDR3 region has 14 residues. Trimming took off 5 bases at V and 4 bases at J, with 11 bases between the two ends. The CDR3 loop is CASSLTSFTGELFF. DNA for the CDR3: TGTGCCAGTAGTTTGACTAGTTTCACCGGGGAGCTGTTTTTT.

The chain couples TRBV2 to TRBJ2-7; 7 positions agree with TRBD2. The CDR3 has 17 residues. Trimming at V came to 2 bases and at J to 3 bases, leaving 13 bases not matched to a gene. The germline V gene encodes CDR1 SNHLY and CDR2 FYNNEI. As DNA, the CDR3 is TGTGCCAGCAGTGAACGTCTAGCGGTACAAAGGCGCTACGAGCAGTACTTC. Translating it yields CASSERLAVQRRYEQYF.

This sequence joins TRBV7-3 and TRBJ2-1; D might be TRBD2 (7 bases). The germline V and J ends were trimmed by 2 bases and 0 bases, with 11 bases remaining between them. Germline values: CDR1 SGHTA, CDR2 FQGTGA. CDR3 size: 16 residues. The CDR3: CASSLGGASSYNEQFF. The CDR3 DNA sequence: TGTGCCAGCAGCTTAGGGGGGGCAAGCTCCTACAATGAGCAGTTCTTC.